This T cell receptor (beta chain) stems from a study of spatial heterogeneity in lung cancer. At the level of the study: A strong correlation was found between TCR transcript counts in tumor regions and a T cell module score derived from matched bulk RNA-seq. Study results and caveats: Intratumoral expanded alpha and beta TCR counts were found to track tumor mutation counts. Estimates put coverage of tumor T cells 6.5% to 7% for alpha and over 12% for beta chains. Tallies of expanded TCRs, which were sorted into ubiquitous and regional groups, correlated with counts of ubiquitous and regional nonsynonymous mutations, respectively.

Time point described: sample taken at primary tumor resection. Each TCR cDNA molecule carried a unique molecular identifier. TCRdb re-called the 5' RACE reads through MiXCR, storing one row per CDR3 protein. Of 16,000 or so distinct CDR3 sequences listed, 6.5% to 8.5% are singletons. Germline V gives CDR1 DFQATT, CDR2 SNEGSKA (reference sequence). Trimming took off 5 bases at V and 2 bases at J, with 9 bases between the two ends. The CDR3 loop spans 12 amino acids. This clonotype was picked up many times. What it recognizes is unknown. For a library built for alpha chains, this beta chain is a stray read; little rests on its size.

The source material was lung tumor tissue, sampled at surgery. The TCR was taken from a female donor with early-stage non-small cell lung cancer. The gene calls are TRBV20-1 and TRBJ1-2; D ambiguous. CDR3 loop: CSAPFPNYGYTF. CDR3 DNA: TGCAGTGCTCCTTTCCCAAACTATGGCTACACCTTC.